The following is a T cell receptor beta chain sequence with its context. Antigen unknown. The sample comes from a study of cytomegalovirus exposure and HLA in healthy donors. Study-wide findings and caveats: One variant, a missense change in DCLRE1C, was linked in a later analysis to TCR beta V- and J-gene trimming.

Per the germline V gene, CDR1 is MGHDK and CDR2 is SYGVNS. The ends lost 4 bases at V and 6 bases at J; junction bases unmatched: 3. The CDR3 covers 12 residues. Vbeta (60) and Jbeta (13) primers were used in the PCR. Measured with immunoSEQ multiplex PCR; TCRdb has only the in-frame clones, and not every one. This sample has approximately 160,000 clones, with 70% to 80% found just once. This TCR was recovered from a woman aged 30 to 39 in good health and CMV-seropositive. The sample taken for sequencing was PBMCs. The chain uses TRBV25-1 and TRBJ2-7; TRBD1 aligns across 7 bases. In nucleotides, the CDR3 is TGTGCCAGCAGTGTCACAGGGGCCGAGCAGTACTTC. Residues: CASSVTGAEQYF.